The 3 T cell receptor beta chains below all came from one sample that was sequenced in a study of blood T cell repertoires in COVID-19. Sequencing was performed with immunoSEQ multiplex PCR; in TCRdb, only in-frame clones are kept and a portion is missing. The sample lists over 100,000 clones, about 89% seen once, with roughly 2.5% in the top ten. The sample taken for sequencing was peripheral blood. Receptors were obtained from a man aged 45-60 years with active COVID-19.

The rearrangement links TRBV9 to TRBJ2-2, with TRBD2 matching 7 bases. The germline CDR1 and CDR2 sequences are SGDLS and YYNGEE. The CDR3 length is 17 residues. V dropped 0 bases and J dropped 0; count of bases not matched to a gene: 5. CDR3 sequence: CASSVGEGRPNTGELFF. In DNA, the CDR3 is TGTGCCAGCAGCGTAGGGGAGGGTCGGCCGAACACCGGGGAGCTGTTTTTT.

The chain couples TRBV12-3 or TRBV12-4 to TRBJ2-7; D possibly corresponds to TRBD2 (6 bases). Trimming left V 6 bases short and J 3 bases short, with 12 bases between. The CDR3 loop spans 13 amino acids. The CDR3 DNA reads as TGTGCCAGCAGCGTTCGGAGGGGCTACGAGCAGTACTTC. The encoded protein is CASSVRRGYEQYF.

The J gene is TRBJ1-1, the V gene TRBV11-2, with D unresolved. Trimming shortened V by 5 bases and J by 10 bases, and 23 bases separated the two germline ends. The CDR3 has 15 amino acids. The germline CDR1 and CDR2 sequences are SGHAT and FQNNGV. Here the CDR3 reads CASSPLEKKPGGAFF. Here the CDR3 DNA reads TGTGCCAGCAGCCCCCTTGAGAAAAAACCCGGAGGAGCTTTCTTT.